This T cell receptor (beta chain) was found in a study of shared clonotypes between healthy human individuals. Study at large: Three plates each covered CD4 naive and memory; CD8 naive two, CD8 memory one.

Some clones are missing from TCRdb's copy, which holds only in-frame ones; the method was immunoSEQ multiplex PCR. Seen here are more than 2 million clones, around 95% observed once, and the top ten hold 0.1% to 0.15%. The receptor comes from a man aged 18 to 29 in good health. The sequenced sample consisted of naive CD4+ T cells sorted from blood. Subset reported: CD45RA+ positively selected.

CDR3 in amino acids: CASSLAGTDINQPQHF. For the CDR3, the DNA is TGTGCCAGCAGCTTAGCCGGGACAGATATTAATCAGCCCCAGCATTTT. J is TRBJ1-5 and V is TRBV7-2; the match to TRBD1 covers 7 bases. The CDR3 runs to 16 residues. The V and J ends lost 0 bases and 4 bases, in that order; junction bases with no gene match: 6. Germline CDR1 and CDR2: SGHTA and FQGNSA.